This T cell receptor (beta chain) was recorded in a study of blood T cell repertoires in COVID-19. In the study overall: The samples span acute and convalescent COVID-19 from the United States, Italy and Spain. PBMCs, B-cell-depleted T cells, or T cells provided the cDNA or gDNA that made up the material.

The authors' processing: Reference gene primer amplification in the assay estimated nucleated cell counts. The repertoire was sequenced with immunoSEQ multiplex PCR; TCRdb's copy has only in-frame clones and lacks some. The DNA was the basis for D and trimming; V, J and clone size are from that table. The data contain some 36,000 clones, more than 90% of them singletons. The receptor was isolated from a man between 60 and 75 years old with active or convalescent COVID-19. Sequencing was carried out using peripheral blood.

The CDR3 sequence is CASAANSGSAETQYF. CDR3 DNA: TGTGCCAGTGCCGCAAATAGCGGGAGTGCGGAGACCCAGTACTTC. The chain carries TRBV9 and TRBJ2-5; the match to TRBD2 covers 9 bases. From germline, CDR1 is SGDLS and CDR2 YYNGEE. The CDR3 covers 15 residues. V lost 8 bases and J lost 5; bases outside the gene matches: 13.